The T cell receptor beta chain described here comes from a study of regulatory T cells in long-lasting Graves disease. Time point in this sample: newly diagnosed GD, antithyroid drugs for less than 3 months. Generation of the TCR library employed RNA extracted from PBMCs. The authors diagnosed Graves' disease using American Thyroid Association guidelines. Findings and limits, study-wide: Persistent Graves' patients showed reduced TCR diversity versus newly diagnosed patients.

Combining iRepertoire HTBI primers with Arm-PCR of CDR3 regions, the authors built TCR beta libraries. TCRdb reprocessed the multiplex PCR reads with MiXCR, giving one entry per CDR3 protein. This table holds under 300,000 distinct CDR3 sequences, around 20% found once. On this clonotype: Its antigen is not identified. With a much larger clone just one base away, this may be a read error.

The sequence was collected from a female donor with Graves disease. The input for sequencing was peripheral blood mononuclear cells (PBMCs), taken at new diagnosis, from a patient treated with antithyroid drugs.

This CDR3 reads CATTGGVEGELFF. CDR3 in DNA: TGTGCCACTACGGGGGGAGTGGAAGGGGAGCTGTTTTTT. The chain employs TRBV28 and TRBJ2-2, with TRBD2 matching 7 bases. Germline values: CDR1 MDHEN, CDR2 SYDVKM. The CDR3 sequence is 13 residues long. J was trimmed by 8 bases and V by 10 bases; bases with no gene match: 10.